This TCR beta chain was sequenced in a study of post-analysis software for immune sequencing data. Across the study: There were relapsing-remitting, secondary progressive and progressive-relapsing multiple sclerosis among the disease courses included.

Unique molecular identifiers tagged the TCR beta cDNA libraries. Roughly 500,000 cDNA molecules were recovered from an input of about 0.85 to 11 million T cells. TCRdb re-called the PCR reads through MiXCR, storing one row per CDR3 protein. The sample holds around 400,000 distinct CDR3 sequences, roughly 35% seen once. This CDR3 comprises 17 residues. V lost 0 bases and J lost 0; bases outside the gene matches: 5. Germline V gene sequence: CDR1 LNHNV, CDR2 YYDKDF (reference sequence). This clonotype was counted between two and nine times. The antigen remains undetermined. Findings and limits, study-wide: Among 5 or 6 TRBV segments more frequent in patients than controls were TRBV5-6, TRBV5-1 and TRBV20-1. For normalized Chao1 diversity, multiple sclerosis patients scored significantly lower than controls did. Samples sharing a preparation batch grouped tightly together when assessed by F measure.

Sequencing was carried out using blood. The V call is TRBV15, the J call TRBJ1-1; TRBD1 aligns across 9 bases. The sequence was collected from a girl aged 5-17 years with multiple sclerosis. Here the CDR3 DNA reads TGTGCCACCAGCAGAGACGACAGGGGGTCCTTGAACACTGAAGCTTTCTTT. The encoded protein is CATSRDDRGSLNTEAFF. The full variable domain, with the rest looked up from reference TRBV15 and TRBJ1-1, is DAMVIQNPRYQVTQFGKPVTLSCSQTLNHNVMYWYQQKSSQAPKLLFHYYDKDFNNEADTPDNFQSRRPNTSFCFLDIRSPGLGDTAMYLCATSRDDRGSLNTEAFFGQGTRLTVV.